These T cell receptor beta chains were read from a single sample in a study of T cell repertoires in cytomegalovirus infection. TCRdb fed the reads into MiXCR, producing one record per CDR3 protein. The data show some 390,000 distinct CDR3 sequences, 15% to 20% seen once. Sequencing was carried out using PBMCs. All receptors derive from a human donor in good health (CMV status not recorded). Some clones in this sample may be carry-over from other donors' samples. CDR3s include the opening cysteine and the closing phenylalanine or tryptophan. A D gene is named only where the DNA matches it firmly. A row's size may be missing; if present it is once, few, many or a size class.

>many|TRBJ2-3|TRBV10-3|TRBD1
CASRRDRGADTQYF
TGTGCCTCCCGCCGGGACAGGGGGGCAGATACGCAGTATTTT
>few|TRBJ1-5|TRBV7-8|.
CASSLSLGQNQPQHF
TGTGCCAGCAGCCTAAGCTTGGGACAAAATCAGCCCCAGCATTTT
>few|TRBJ2-5|TRBV4-1|TRBD2
CASSQPIGLAGEETQYF
TGCGCCAGCAGCCAACCGATAGGACTAGCGGGGGAAGAGACCCAGTACTTC
>few|TRBJ1-1|TRBV14|.
CASSQGGTQLGTEAFF
TGTGCCAGCAGCCAAGGTGGGACACAACTGGGGACTGAAGCTTTCTTT
>.|TRBJ1-1|TRBV27|.
CASRRLEARTEAFF
TGTGCCAGCAGACGGTTGGAGGCGCGCACTGAAGCTTTCTTT
>.|TRBJ2-5|TRBV29-1|.
CSVDEAAGRETQYF
TGCAGCGTTGATGAAGCGGCGGGGAGAGAGACCCAGTACTTC
>.|TRBJ1-4|TRBV20-1|.
CSARDTQLNEKLFF
TGCAGTGCTAGAGACACACAGCTGAATGAAAAACTGTTTTTT
>few|TRBJ2-3|TRBV27|TRBD2
CASSPLPMGLSSTDTQYF
TGTGCCAGCAGTCCTCTCCCCATGGGACTATCTAGCACAGATACGCAGTATTTT
>few|TRBJ2-2|TRBV19|.
CASSIRQENTGELFF
TGTGCCAGTAGTATTCGCCAGGAGAACACCGGGGAGCTGTTTTTT
>.|TRBJ1-6|TRBV20-1|.
CSASNYDSNSPLHF
TGCAGTGCTAGTAATTACGACAGCAATTCACCCCTCCACTTT
>many|TRBJ1-1|TRBV19|.
CASSMGIWSEAFF
TGTGCCAGTAGTATGGGGATTTGGTCTGAAGCTTTCTTT
>.|TRBJ2-1|TRBV6-8|TRBD1
CASSYTGTGWGEQFF
TGTGCCAGCAGTTACACCGGGACAGGCTGGGGTGAGCAGTTCTTC
>.|TRBJ1-2|TRBV5-4|.
CASGRGRSGNYGYTF
TGTGCCAGCGGCCGCGGCCGCAGTGGAAACTATGGCTACACCTTC
>.|TRBJ1-3|TRBV10-3|.
CAARVGDGKSGNTIYF
TGTGCCGCACGGGTAGGGGACGGAAAATCTGGAAACACCATATATTTT
>few|TRBJ2-3|TRBV19|TRBD1
CASSTGTDLADTQYF
TGTGCCAGTAGTACAGGGACAGACCTCGCGGATACGCAGTATTTT
>.|TRBJ2-1|TRBV29-1|.
CSAEQGVNEQFF
TGCAGCGCAGAACAGGGTGTCAATGAGCAGTTCTTC
>.|TRBJ2-7|TRBV28|.
CASSSNRKPYEQYF
TGTGCCAGCAGTTCCAATCGGAAACCCTACGAGCAGTACTTC